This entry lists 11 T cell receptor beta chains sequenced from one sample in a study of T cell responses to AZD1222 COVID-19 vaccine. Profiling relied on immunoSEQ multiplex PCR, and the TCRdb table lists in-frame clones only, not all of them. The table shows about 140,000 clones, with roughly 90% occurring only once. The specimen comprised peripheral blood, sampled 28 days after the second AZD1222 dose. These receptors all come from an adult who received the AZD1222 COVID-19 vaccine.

This chain's CDR3 is CASKPVASRGNTIYF. The CDR3 DNA reads TGTGCCAGTAAGCCCGTCGCGTCAAGGGGAAACACCATATATTTT. The chain employs TRBV19 and TRBJ1-3; D is unresolved. With 7 bases removed from V and 4 bases from J, the gap between germline ends came to 17 bases. Germline V gene lookup returns CDR1 LNHDA and CDR2 SQIVND (reference sequence). The CDR3 length is 15 residues.

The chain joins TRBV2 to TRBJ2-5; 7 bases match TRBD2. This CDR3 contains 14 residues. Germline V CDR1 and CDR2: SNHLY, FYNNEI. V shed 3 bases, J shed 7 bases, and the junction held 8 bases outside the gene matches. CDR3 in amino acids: CASSDFGGDGTQYF. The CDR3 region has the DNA TGTGCCAGCAGTGATTTTGGGGGGGACGGGACCCAGTACTTC.

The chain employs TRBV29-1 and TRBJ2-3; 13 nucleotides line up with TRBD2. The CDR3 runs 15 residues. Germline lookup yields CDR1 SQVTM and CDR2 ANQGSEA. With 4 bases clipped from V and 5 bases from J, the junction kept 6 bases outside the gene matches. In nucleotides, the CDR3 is TGCAGCGTTGCAACTAGCGGGAGGGCCTTAGATACGCAGTATTTT. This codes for CSVATSGRALDTQYF.

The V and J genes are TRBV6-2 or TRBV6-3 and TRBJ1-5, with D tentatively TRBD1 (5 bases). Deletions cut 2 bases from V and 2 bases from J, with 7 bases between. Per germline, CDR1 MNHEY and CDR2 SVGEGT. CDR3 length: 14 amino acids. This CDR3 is CASSYGGGNQPQHF. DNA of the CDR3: TGTGCCAGCAGTTACGGAGGGGGCAATCAGCCCCAGCATTTT.

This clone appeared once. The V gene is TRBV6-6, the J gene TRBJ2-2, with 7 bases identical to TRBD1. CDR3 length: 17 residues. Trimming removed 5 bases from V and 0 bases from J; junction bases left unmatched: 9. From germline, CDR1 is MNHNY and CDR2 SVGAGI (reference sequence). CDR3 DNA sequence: TGTGCCAGCAGTCCCCGGATCGGGACAGCGAACACCGGGGAGCTGTTTTTT. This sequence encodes CASSPRIGTANTGELFF.

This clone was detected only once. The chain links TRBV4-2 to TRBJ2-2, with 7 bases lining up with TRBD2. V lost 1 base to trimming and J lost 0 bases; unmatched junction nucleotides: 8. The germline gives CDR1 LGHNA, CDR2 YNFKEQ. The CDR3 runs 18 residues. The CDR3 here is CASSQGAASGANTGELFF. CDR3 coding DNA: TGTGCCAGCAGCCAAGGAGCGGCTAGCGGAGCGAACACCGGGGAGCTGTTTTTT.

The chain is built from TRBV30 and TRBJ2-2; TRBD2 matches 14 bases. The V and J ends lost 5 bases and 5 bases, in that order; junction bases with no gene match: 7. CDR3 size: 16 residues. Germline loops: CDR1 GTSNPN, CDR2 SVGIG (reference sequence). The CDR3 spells CAWSTSGRVVTGELFF. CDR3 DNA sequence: TGTGCCTGGTCGACTAGCGGGAGGGTCGTTACCGGGGAGCTGTTTTTT.

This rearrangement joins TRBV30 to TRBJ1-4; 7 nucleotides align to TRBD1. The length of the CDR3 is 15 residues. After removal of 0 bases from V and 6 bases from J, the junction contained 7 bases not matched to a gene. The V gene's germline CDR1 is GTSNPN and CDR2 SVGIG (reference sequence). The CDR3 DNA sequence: TGTGCCTGGAGTGTAGCGGCAGGGGGGGATGAAAAACTGTTTTTT. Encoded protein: CAWSVAAGGDEKLFF.

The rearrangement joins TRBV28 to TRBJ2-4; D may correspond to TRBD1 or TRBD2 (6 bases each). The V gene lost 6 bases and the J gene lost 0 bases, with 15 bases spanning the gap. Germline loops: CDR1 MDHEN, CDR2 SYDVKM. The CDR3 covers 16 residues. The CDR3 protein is CASSPRGGRAKNIQYF. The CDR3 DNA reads TGTGCCAGCAGCCCCAGAGGGGGGCGAGCCAAAAACATTCAGTACTTC.

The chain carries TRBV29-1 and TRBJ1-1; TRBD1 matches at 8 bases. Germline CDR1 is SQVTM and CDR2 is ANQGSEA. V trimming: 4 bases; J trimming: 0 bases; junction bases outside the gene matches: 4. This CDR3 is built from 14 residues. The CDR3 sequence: CSVGQGLMNTEAFF. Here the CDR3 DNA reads TGCAGCGTTGGACAGGGGCTCATGAACACTGAAGCTTTCTTT.

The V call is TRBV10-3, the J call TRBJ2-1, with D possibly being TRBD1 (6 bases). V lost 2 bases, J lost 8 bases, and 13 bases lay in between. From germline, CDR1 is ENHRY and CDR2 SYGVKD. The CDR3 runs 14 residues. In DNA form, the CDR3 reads TGTGCCATCAGTGAGGGGGGACATTCTCATGAGCAGTTCTTC. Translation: CAISEGGHSHEQFF.